This TCR beta chain was obtained from a study of T cells in women clearing cervical HPV infection. Study-level information: Cases were women with histologically confirmed HPV16-related CIN3 or worse, including 2 invasive cancers.

Some clones are missing from TCRdb's copy, which holds only in-frame ones; the method was immunoSEQ multiplex PCR. The listing records roughly 30,000 clones. Germline CDR1 reads DFQATT; CDR2 reads SNEGSKA (reference sequence). The CDR3 spans 14 residues. Unmatched junction bases numbered 6, after V lost 3 bases and J lost 2 bases. Prevalent HPV16 infections were excluded; only incident single HPV16 infections included. A remark on this clone: The antigen remains unidentified. The CDR3 extends 3 residues past the end of the read, so its final part is completed from the germline J gene.

Findings and limits, study-wide: CIN3+ cases had significantly higher TCR repertoire richness than controls, but evenness did not differ. Timing of associations relative to infection is unclear; T-cell subsets were not isolated.

The chain employs TRBV20-1 and TRBJ2-7, with 8 bases fitting TRBD1. The clonotype was recovered from a woman between 18 and 75 years old with a cervical HPV16 infection that either progressed to CIN3+ or cleared (not recorded which). Sequences were obtained from blood buffy coat. The part of the CDR3 DNA that was read is TGCAGTGCTAGGGGGACAGGCACAACCTACGAG. It yields the protein CSARGTGTTYE. The entire CDR3 protein reads CSARGTGTTYEQYF.